This T cell receptor (beta chain) was identified during a study of CXCR3-negative and CXCR3-positive naive CD8 T cells (dated by TCRdb to the late 2010s). Describing the broader study: About 135 million TRB reads were obtained in total, roughly 1.5 +/- 0.3 million reads per library. Data from roughly eleven donors, pooled across two independent experiments, went into the diversity and physicochemical repertoire analyses. The TRBV-TRBJ cluster analysis covered naive subsets from about 5 donors and memory cells from 3 donors. Results and caveats for the whole study, not just this receptor: Freshly isolated PBMCs were used for most assays because CXCR3 expression went down partially after cryopreservation. Surface CD5, linked to self-reactivity in mice, was comparable between naive subsets; TCR interaction strength was therefore also inferred from TRB CDR3 physicochemical properties. Comparably high repertoire diversity was found in both naive subsets, whereas much lower repertoire diversity was found in memory CD8+ T cells. Within the same donor, TRBV-TRBJ usage looked similar between naive CXCR3-negative and CXCR3-positive cells, but memory cells had distinct patterns. Compared with CXCR3-negative naive cells, CXCR3-positive naive cells had TRB CDR3s with higher hydrophobicity (lower Kidera factor 4), lower energy, and higher strength and volume indices.

For every CD8+ T cell subset, around 300,000 cells were flow-sorted straight into RLT lysis buffer, and each subset was sorted in triplicate. Naive CD8+ T cells were defined stringently as CD45RO-CCR7+CD27+CD95- to exclude memory contaminants. Peripheral blood mononuclear cells were isolated from buffy coats using standard density gradient centrifugation. A FACSAria III was used to flow-sort naive CD8+ T cells into CXCR3-negative and CXCR3-positive populations. Total RNA was extracted from sorted cells with an RNeasy Mini Kit. On this clonotype itself: Its antigen is currently not known.

The CDR3 covers 14 residues, taking in both the cysteine and the phenylalanine. The entry carries no DNA sequence. Sequences MNHNY (CDR1) and SVGAGI (CDR2) are obtained from the germline V gene (reference sequence). Sequencing was performed on a NextSeq 550. The Human TCR Profiling Kit (MiLaboratory) was used to prepare UMI-labeled 5' RACE TRB cDNA libraries. The full amount of extracted RNA was used for cDNA synthesis, and the full amount of resulting cDNA was used for PCR amplification. Libraries were prepared in parallel using an identical number of PCR cycles. For the original study's pipeline: MIGEC and MiXCR extracted about 48,000 +/- 9,800 unique UMI-labeled TRB cDNA molecules per library, requiring at least two reads per UMI. An average of about 40,000 +/- 10,000 functional in-frame TRB CDR3 nucleotide clonotypes without stop codons was found per library. After downsampling to 5000 UMI-labeled TRB molecules per sample, diversity metrics such as normalized Shannon-Wiener and Chao1 were calculated in VDJtools. VDJtools computed clonotype-size-weighted physicochemical properties of the central five CDR3 residues: interaction energy, strength, volume and Kidera factor 4. The reads went through TCRdb reprocessing, and each CDR3 protein sequence gets one entry with no DNA. These V and J calls derive from TCRdb rather than the authors' analysis. The sample's table lists a count of under 70,000 distinct CDR3 sequences. The ten largest clones represent 4.8% of the sample.

The clonotype was recovered from a human donor in good health. Some clones in this sample may be carry-over from other donors' samples. The chain joins TRBV6-6 to TRBJ2-7; there is no DNA to check the TCRdb D call of TRBD1. Sequencing used naive CXCR3+ CD8+ T cells from blood. The cell subset or site label, as the study defines it: CD45RO-CCR7+CD27+CD95- naive CD8+ T cells expressing CXCR3 (TNR3+). For the CDR3, the sequence is CASSYSWAGGEQYF.